These 18 T cell receptor beta chains were all obtained from the same sample, sequenced in a study of memory CD4+ T cells and cytomegalovirus serostatus. Some clones are missing from TCRdb's copy, which holds only in-frame ones; the method was immunoSEQ multiplex PCR. The sample consists of around 45,000 clones, approximately 82% of them appearing once. Single viable CD3+CD4+CD8-CD45RO+ cells were sorted as the memory CD4+ T cells. Source material: memory CD4+ T cells from blood. The receptors stem from an adult in good health and CMV-seronegative.

This clone has more than one count but fewer than ten. The J gene is TRBJ2-3, the V gene TRBV19; 8 bases fit TRBD1. The junction had 9 bases not matched to a gene; V was cut back by 11 bases and J by 2 bases. Germline V gene data show CDR1 as LNHDA and CDR2 as SQIVND (reference sequence). The CDR3 spans 14 residues. CDR3 bases: TGTGCCGCCTCGGGGACAGGATTCACAGATACGCAGTATTTT. It is translated as CAASGTGFTDTQYF.

This sequence joins TRBV2 and TRBJ2-3; TRBD1 agrees at 8 bases. Trimming took 4 bases from V and 4 from J; bases not matched to a gene: 10. Germline values: CDR1 SNHLY, CDR2 FYNNEI. The CDR3 spans 16 residues. CDR3 region: CASSGVGQGIADTQYF. The CDR3 nucleotides are TGTGCCAGCAGTGGGGTAGGACAGGGTATAGCAGATACGCAGTATTTT.

This clone showed up just a few times. This sequence joins TRBV9 and TRBJ1-1, with unresolved D. Looked up from germline, CDR1 is SGDLS and CDR2 is YYNGEE. V was cut by 2 bases and J by 4 bases, with 9 bases left in between. This CDR3 is 13 amino acids long. The CDR3 here is CASSVNRFTEAFF. CDR3 nucleotide sequence: TGTGCCAGCAGCGTTAACCGATTCACTGAAGCTTTCTTT.

This clone appeared once. The chain combines TRBV4-2 with TRBJ2-7, with D perhaps TRBD1 (6 bases). V dropped 2 bases and J dropped 3 bases, with 8 bases sitting between them. The CDR3 spans 13 residues. Germline CDR1 reads LGHNA; CDR2 reads YNFKEQ. As DNA, the CDR3 is TGTGCCAGCAGCCAACCGACAGGCTACGAGCAGTACTTC. This encodes CASSQPTGYEQYF.

This clone was seen a few times. The rearrangement links TRBV19 to TRBJ1-6; no definite D call. Per germline, CDR1 LNHDA and CDR2 SQIVND (reference sequence). V was trimmed by 10 bases and J by 3 bases, leaving 10 bases between them. The CDR3 has 13 amino acids. Here the CDR3 DNA reads TGTGCCACGACACCGGACTATAATTCACCCCTCCACTTT. Protein sequence: CATTPDYNSPLHF. Looking up the rest from reference TRBV19 and TRBJ1-6 gives the full variable domain: DGGITQSPKYLFRKEGQNVTLSCEQNLNHDAMYWYRQDPGQGLRLIYYSQIVNDFQKGDIAEGYSVSREKKESFPLTVTSAQKNPTAFYLCATTPDYNSPLHFGNGTRLTVT.

V is TRBV5-1 and J is TRBJ1-2, with D perhaps TRBD1 (6 bases). From germline, CDR1 is SGHRS and CDR2 YFSETQ. The length of the CDR3 is 17 residues. Trimming cost V 3 bases and J 4 bases, with 22 bases left between them. In nucleotides, the CDR3 is TGCGCCAGCAGCTCGGAAGGGAGGACAGATACTATCTATGGCTACACCTTC. Protein: CASSSEGRTDTIYGYTF.

The V and J genes are TRBV9 and TRBJ2-7; 7 positions agree with TRBD1. Germline CDR1 reads SGDLS; CDR2 reads YYNGEE. The CDR3 spans 13 residues. The V and J ends lost 3 bases and 12 bases, in that order; junction bases with no gene match: 12. CDR3 DNA sequence: TGTGCCAGCAGCGGCTCCATTGGGACAGAATTGTACTTC. This translates into CASSGSIGTELYF.

This sequence joins TRBV28 and TRBJ1-4, with a possible D match to TRBD1 (6 bases). Trimming pared 8 bases from V and 11 bases from J, leaving 21 bases between. Germline CDR1 and CDR2: MDHEN and SYDVKM. This CDR3 spans 14 amino acids. The DNA for the CDR3 is TGTGCCAGCCGGGTATGGGGGGGCTTATCGAAACTGTTTTTT. Its protein is CASRVWGGLSKLFF.

This chain links TRBV5-4 with TRBJ2-7; possibly TRBD2 for D (5 bases). Deletions cut 4 bases from V and 7 bases from J, with 12 bases between. The germline V gene encodes CDR1 SGHNT and CDR2 YYREEE (reference sequence). This CDR3 contains 12 residues. The DNA of the CDR3 is TGTGCCAGCAGCCGTCCAGGCGGGGAGCAGTACTTC. Translation gives CASSRPGGEQYF.

The V and J genes are TRBV28 and TRBJ1-6; 7 nucleotides match TRBD1. The CDR3 totals 19 residues. V lost 5 bases, J lost 7 bases, and 20 bases stayed unmatched. Germline assignment: CDR1 MDHEN and CDR2 SYDVKM. This chain's CDR3 is CASSPRYFRQGIRNSPLHF. The CDR3 DNA reads as TGTGCCAGCAGTCCTCGTTATTTTAGACAGGGAATTCGGAATTCACCCCTCCACTTT.

The chain employs TRBV18 and TRBJ1-1, with 7 nucleotides matching TRBD1. The junction had 7 bases not matched to a gene; V was cut back by 6 bases and J by 3 bases. The length of the CDR3 is 14 residues. CDR1 is KGHSH, CDR2 LQKENI, per germline. This CDR3 reads CASSTRGSDTEAFF. The CDR3 bases are TGTGCCAGCTCCACCAGGGGGTCGGACACTGAAGCTTTCTTT. Looking up the rest from reference TRBV18 and TRBJ1-1 gives the full variable domain: NAGVMQNPRHLVRRRGQEARLRCSPMKGHSHVYWYRQLPEEGLKFMVYLQKENIIDESGMPKERFSAEFPKEGPSILRIQQVVRGDSAAYFCASSTRGSDTEAFFGQGTRLTVV.

J is TRBJ2-2 and V is TRBV29-1; D might be TRBD2 (6 bases). This CDR3 contains 16 residues. With 7 bases removed from V and 8 bases from J, the gap between germline ends came to 26 bases. Germline CDR1 and CDR2: SQVTM and ANQGSEA. CDR3 nucleotide sequence: TGCAGCGCCGCACTGGCGGGGCTTTATAATGGAGGGGAGCTGTTTTTT. Amino acid sequence: CSAALAGLYNGGELFF.

V is TRBV28 and J is TRBJ1-6; D is perhaps TRBD1 (5 bases). Trimming removed 7 bases at V and 7 bases at J, with 20 bases between. There are 16 residues in the CDR3. From germline, CDR1 is MDHEN and CDR2 SYDVKM. The CDR3 protein is CASTVGGGFWNSPLHF. Here the CDR3 DNA reads TGTGCCAGCACTGTAGGTGGGGGTTTCTGGAATTCACCCCTCCACTTT.

The genes are TRBV9 and TRBJ2-3; 11 positions match TRBD2. There are 17 residues in the CDR3. The germline gives CDR1 SGDLS, CDR2 YYNGEE. J gave up 2 bases and V 2 bases, and 7 bases lay outside the gene matches. CDR3 nucleotides: TGTGCCAGCAGCGTCGGGTCTAGCGGGGGGATCACAGATACGCAGTATTTT. Protein sequence: CASSVGSSGGITDTQYF.

This chain joins TRBV5-1 and TRBJ2-3; D possibly corresponds to TRBD1 (6 bases). Per germline, CDR1 SGHRS and CDR2 YFSETQ. V lost 3 bases and J 1 base, leaving 12 bases between the germline ends. CDR3 length: 15 amino acids. CDR3 residues: CASSSNDRRTDTQYF. The CDR3 region has the DNA TGCGCCAGCAGCTCCAACGACAGGCGCACAGATACGCAGTATTTT.

The chain couples TRBV9 to TRBJ2-3, with D tentatively TRBD2 (6 bases). CDR1 SGDLS and CDR2 YYNGEE come from the germline V gene. There are 14 residues in the CDR3. The ends were cut back, 0 bases at V and 11 bases at J, with 16 bases in the middle. The CDR3 DNA follows: TGTGCCAGCAGCGTAGCTTCGTCGGACTACCAGCAGTATTTT. Translation gives CASSVASSDYQQYF.

This clone was recorded once. In DNA, the CDR3 is TGTGCCAGCAGCCAAGTTACCCCCGCGTGGGCTAGCACAGATACGCAGTATTTT. Its protein product is CASSQVTPAWASTDTQYF. The chain links TRBV14 to TRBJ2-3; no firm D call. There are 18 residues in the CDR3. Germline lookup yields CDR1 SGHDN and CDR2 FVKESK. V was clipped by 1 base and J by 0 bases, with 17 bases between them.

A word on this clone: This may stem from a read error, because a much larger clone lies one nucleotide away. The rearrangement joins TRBV2 to TRBJ2-7; D gene uncertain. CDR3 length equals 16 residues. Looked up from germline, CDR1 is SNHLY and CDR2 is FYNNEI. CDR3: CASQRSTSSYNSPLHF. CDR3 in DNA: TGTGCCAGCCAGAGGAGTACAAGCTCCTATAATTCACCCCTCCACTTC.